This T cell receptor (beta chain) was observed in a study of shared clonotypes between healthy human individuals. Germline V gene data show CDR1 as SNHLY and CDR2 as FYNNEI. Trimming took 5 bases from V and 2 from J, leaving 9 bases between them. This CDR3 has 13 amino acids. Only one count was recorded for this clone. Its antigen is unidentified. Overall study results and limits: Naive CD4 clonotype sharing across several donors was about 5%.

Here immunoSEQ multiplex PCR was the method, and the copy in TCRdb shows in-frame clones only, minus some. In the table there are about 330,000 clones, about 74% of which are singletons. This sequence was found in a man aged 25-45 years in good health. The chain is built from TRBV2 and TRBJ1-1, with D perhaps TRBD1 (5 bases). The sample was memory CD4+ T cells sorted from blood. Subset given: CD45RA-negative fraction. The CDR3 loop reads CASSLGPNTEAFF. As DNA, the CDR3 is TGTGCCAGCAGTCTGGGACCAAACACTGAAGCTTTCTTT. Combining the CDR3 with reference TRBV2 and TRBJ1-1 gives the whole variable domain EPEVTQTPSHQVTQMGQEVILRCVPISNHLYFYWYRQILGQKVEFLVSFYNNEISEKSEIFDDQFSVERPDGSNFTLKIRSTKLEDSAMYFCASSLGPNTEAFFGQGTRLTVV.